This T cell receptor beta chain was documented in a study of blood T cells in healthy people across ages. This clonotype was seen a handful of times. As yet, its antigen is unknown. Alongside a J-beta primer mix, a sample-barcoded 5' primer served in a second PCR lasting 7 to 11 cycles. Via MiXCR, TCRdb re-called the 5' RACE reads, giving one row per CDR3 protein. Of hundreds of thousands of distinct CDR3 sequences listed, 45% to 70% were seen once; the top ten hold under 30%. Study-level points and caveats: Older age coincided with a roughly linear decline in TCR beta diversity per million T cells.

Sequenced: blood. The sequence was obtained from a man aged 40-49 years in good health.

For the CDR3, the DNA is TGTGCCAGCAGCGCGACTAGCGGGAGGAACACCGAGCAGTACTTC. It yields the protein CASSATSGRNTEQYF. The V call is TRBV7-2, the J call TRBJ2-7; 13 positions agree with TRBD2. J gave up 6 bases and V 5 bases, and 7 bases lay outside the gene matches. CDR3 length equals 15 residues. Germline V gene sequence: CDR1 SGHTA, CDR2 FQGNSA.